Described below is a single T cell receptor beta chain sequence and its context. The antigen is not known. The entry originates in a study of T cell responses to AZD1222 COVID-19 vaccine. Overall study findings and caveats: Clonal diversity may have been underestimated, and the donors were mostly white British, with more females than males. Reportedly, nearly half of unique spike TCRs recognized epitopes outside B.1.351/B.1.1.7 mutations. Baseline seropositivity characterized only a handful of AZD1222 recipients. Dominant CD4 TCR responses targeted spike regions 160-218 and 743-854.

Assay: immunoSEQ multiplex PCR; the TCRdb copy retains only in-frame clones and omits some. The table has over 85,000 clones, about 90% seen once. This CDR3 is 15 amino acids long. V dropped 1 base and J dropped 4; count of bases not matched to a gene: 6. Germline-derived CDR1 and CDR2 are MGHRA and YSYEKL. The receptor was derived from an adult who received the AZD1222 COVID-19 vaccine. The chain employs TRBV4-1 and TRBJ2-7; 8 bases fit TRBD1. The sequenced sample was peripheral blood, obtained 28 days after the second AZD1222 dose. CDR3 loop: CASSQARTGSYEQYF. CDR3 coding DNA: TGCGCCAGCAGCCAAGCCCGGACAGGGTCGTACGAGCAGTACTTC.